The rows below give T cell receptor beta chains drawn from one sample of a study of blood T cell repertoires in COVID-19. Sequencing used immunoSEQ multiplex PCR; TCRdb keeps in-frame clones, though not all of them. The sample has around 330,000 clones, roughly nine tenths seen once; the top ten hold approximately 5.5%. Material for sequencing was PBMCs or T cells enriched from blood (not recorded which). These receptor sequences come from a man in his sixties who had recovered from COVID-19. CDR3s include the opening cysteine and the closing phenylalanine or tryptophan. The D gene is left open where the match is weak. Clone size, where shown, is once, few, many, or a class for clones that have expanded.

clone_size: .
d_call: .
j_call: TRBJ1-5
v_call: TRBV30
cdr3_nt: TGTGCCTGGAGTGTACTCTATAGCAATCAGCCCCAGCATTTT
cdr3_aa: CAWSVLYSNQPQHF

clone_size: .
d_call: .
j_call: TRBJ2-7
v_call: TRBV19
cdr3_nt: TGTGCCAGTAGTCCCCGGGACAGGAGACTAGCGGAGCCGTTCACTCCGTACTTC
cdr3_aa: CASSPRDRRLAEPFTPYF

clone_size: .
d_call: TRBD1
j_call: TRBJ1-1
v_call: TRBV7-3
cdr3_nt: TGTGCCAGCAGCTTAATGAGTAGGGGGACAGGGGGCCGCGCTGAAGCTTTCTTT
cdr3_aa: CASSLMSRGTGGRAEAFF

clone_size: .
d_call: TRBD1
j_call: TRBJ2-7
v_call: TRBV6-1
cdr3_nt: TGTGCCAGCAGTGAAGGGACAGGTCTCTACGAGCAGTACTTC
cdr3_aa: CASSEGTGLYEQYF

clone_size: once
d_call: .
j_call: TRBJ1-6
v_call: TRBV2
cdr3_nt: TGTGCCAGCAGAGTACAGGGATTGGAATCACCCCTCCACTTT
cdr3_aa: CASRVQGLESPLHF

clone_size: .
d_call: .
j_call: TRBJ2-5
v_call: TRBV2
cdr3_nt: TGTGCCAGCAGTCCACAGAAAGAGACCCAGTACTTC
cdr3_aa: CASSPQKETQYF

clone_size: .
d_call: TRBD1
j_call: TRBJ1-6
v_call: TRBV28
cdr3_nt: TGTGCCAGCAGTCTCGCGACAGGGTGGGGGGATAATTCACCCCTCCACTTT
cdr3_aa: CASSLATGWGDNSPLHF

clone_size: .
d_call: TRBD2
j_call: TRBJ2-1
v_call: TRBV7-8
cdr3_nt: TGTGCCAGCAGCTACGGCGGGAGCTTCAATGAGCAGTTCTTC
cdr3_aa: CASSYGGSFNEQFF

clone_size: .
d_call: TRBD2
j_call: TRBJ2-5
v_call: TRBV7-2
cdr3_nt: TGTGCCAGCGGAGGGGGACTAGCGGGTCAAGAGACCCAGTACTTC
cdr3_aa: CASGGGLAGQETQYF

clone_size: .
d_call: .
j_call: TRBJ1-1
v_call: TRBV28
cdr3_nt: TGTGCCAGCAGTTTGTCAAACACTGAAGCTTTCTTT
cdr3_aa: CASSLSNTEAFF

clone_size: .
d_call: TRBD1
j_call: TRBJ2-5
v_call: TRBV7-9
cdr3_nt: TGTGCCAGCAGCTCACCGCTACAGGGGCGGGAGACCCAGTACTTC
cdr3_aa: CASSSPLQGRETQYF

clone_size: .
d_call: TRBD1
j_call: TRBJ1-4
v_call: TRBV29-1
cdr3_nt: TGCAGCGTAAAGACAGGGGCTAATGAAAAACTGTTTTTT
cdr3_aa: CSVKTGANEKLFF

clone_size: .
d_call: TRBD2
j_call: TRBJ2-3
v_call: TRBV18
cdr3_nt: TGTGCCAGCTCACAAACTAGCGAAACGCAGTATTTT
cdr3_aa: CASSQTSETQYF

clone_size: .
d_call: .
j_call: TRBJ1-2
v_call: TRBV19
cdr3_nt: TGTGCCAGTAGTATGGGGTGGGACGGGGGGCTTGGAGATGGCTACACCTTC
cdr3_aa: CASSMGWDGGLGDGYTF

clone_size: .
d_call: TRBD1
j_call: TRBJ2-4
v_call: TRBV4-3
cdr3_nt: TGCGCCAGCAGCCGGACAGGGGTTGGAAACATTCAGTACTTC
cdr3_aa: CASSRTGVGNIQYF

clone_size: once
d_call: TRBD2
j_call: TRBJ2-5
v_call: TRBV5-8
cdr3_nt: TGTGCCAGCAGCGTCCCCCGGGGGGTAGCAGGGACCCAGTACTTC
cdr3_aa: CASSVPRGVAGTQYF

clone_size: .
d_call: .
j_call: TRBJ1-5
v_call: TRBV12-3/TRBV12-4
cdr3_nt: TGTGCATCGGGGGTGGGGAGAGGGCCCCAGCATTTT
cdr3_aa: CASGVGRGPQHF

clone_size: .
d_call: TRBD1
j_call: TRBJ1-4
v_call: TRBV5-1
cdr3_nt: TGCGCCAGCAGCAGCGGGACAGGGGGCGCGGGAGAAAAACTGTTTTTT
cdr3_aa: CASSSGTGGAGEKLFF

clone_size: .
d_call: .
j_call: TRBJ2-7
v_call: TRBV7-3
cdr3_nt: TGTGCCAGCAGCTTAACGGCAGGGATCCCCTACGAGCAGTACTTC
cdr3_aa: CASSLTAGIPYEQYF

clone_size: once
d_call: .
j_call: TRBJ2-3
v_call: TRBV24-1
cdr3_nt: TGTGCCACCAGTGATCCACACACAAGAGATACGCAGTATTTT
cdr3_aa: CATSDPHTRDTQYF

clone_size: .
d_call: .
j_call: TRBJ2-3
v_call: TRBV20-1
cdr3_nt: TGCAGTGTTTCTCCCACAGATACGCAGTATTTT
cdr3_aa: CSVSPTDTQYF

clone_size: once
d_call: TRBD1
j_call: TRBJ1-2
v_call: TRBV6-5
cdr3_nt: TGTGCCAGCAGTTACGTTCACAGGGGGTACGACTATGGCTACACCTTC
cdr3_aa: CASSYVHRGYDYGYTF

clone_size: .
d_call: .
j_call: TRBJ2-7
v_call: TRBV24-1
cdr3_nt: TGTGCCACCAGTGATTCTGCGGACTACGAGCAGTACTTC
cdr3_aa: CATSDSADYEQYF

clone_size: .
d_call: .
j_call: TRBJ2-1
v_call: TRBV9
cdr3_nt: TGTGCCAGCAGCGTAGATTTCGGATGGCCCCTGACATATGAGCAGTTCTTC
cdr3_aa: CASSVDFGWPLTYEQFF

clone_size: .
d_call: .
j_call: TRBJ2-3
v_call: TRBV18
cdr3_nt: TGTGCCAGCTCACCTCAACACAAACGCACAGATACGCAGTATTTT
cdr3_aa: CASSPQHKRTDTQYF

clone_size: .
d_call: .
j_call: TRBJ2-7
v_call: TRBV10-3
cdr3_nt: TGTGCCATCAGTCGGGACATCCCCTACGAGCAGTACTTC
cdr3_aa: CAISRDIPYEQYF

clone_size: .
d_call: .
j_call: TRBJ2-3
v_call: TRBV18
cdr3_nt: TGTGCCAGCTCAACTCAGGGGTCTCCAGATACGCAGTATTTT
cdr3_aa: CASSTQGSPDTQYF

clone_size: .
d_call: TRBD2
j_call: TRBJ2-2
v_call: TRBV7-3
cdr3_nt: TGTGCCAGCAGCTTAGGGGCGGGAGGAGTCGGGGAGCTGTTTTTT
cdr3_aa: CASSLGAGGVGELFF

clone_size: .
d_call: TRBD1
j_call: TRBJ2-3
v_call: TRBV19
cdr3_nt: TGTGCCAGTAGTATAGGGGTGAGACAGGGTGCAGATACGCAGTATTTT
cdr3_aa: CASSIGVRQGADTQYF

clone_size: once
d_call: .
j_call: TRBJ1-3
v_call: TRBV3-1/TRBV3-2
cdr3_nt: TGTGCCAGCAGCCGCGATTCTGGAAACACCATATATTTT
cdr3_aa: CASSRDSGNTIYF

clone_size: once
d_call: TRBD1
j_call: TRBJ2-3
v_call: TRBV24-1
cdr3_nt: TGTGCCACCAGTGATCCCAAGGGGGCTGGCACAGATACGCAGTATTTT
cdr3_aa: CATSDPKGAGTDTQYF

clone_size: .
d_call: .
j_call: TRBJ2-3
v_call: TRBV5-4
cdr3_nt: TGTGCCAGCAGCTTCCTAGCTTCGCATACGCAGTATTTT
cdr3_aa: CASSFLASHTQYF

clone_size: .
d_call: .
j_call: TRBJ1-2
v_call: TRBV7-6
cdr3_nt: TGTGCCAGCAGCTTCCTTTCCTCAGGGGCGTCTAACTATGGCTACACCTTC
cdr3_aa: CASSFLSSGASNYGYTF

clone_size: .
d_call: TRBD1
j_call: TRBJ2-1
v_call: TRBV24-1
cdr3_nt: TGTGCCACCAGTGATCCGGGACAGCGAATCAATGAGCAGTTCTTC
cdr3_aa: CATSDPGQRINEQFF

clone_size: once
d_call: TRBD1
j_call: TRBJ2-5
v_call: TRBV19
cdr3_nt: TGTGCCAGTAGTATCAAGGACAGGGGGCTTTTTGGAGAGACCCAGTACTTC
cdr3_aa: CASSIKDRGLFGETQYF

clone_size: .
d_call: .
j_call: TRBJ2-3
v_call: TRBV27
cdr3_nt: TGTGCCAGCAGTACGCGAACCTCTAGCACAGATACGCAGTATTTT
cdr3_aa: CASSTRTSSTDTQYF

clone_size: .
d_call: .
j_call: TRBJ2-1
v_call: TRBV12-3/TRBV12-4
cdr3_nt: TGTGCCAGCAGCACAGAATACAATGAGCAGTTCTTC
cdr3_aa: CASSTEYNEQFF

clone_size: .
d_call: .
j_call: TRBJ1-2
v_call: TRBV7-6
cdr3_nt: TGTGCCAGCAGCTTAGCAGGGAGTATGGGCTATGGCTACACCTTC
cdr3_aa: CASSLAGSMGYGYTF

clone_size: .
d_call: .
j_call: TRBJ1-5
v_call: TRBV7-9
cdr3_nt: TGTGCCAGCAGCTTCCGGAGCAATCAGCCCCAGCATTTT
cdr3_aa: CASSFRSNQPQHF

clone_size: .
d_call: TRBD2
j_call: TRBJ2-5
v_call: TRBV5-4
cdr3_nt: TGTGCCAGTTCCCCCGCTAGCGGGAGTAAGTTTGGAGAGACCCAGTACTTC
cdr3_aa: CASSPASGSKFGETQYF

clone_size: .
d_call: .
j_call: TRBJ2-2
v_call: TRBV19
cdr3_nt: TGTGCCAGTAGTCCCGCTACTAGACCGCCCGGGGAGCTGTTTTTT
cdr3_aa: CASSPATRPPGELFF

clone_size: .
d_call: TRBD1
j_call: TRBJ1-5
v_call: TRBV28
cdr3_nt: TGTGCCAGCAGTCCTCGCAGGGGGAACAATCAGCCCCAGCATTTT
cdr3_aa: CASSPRRGNNQPQHF

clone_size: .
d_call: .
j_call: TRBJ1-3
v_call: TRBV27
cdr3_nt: TGTGCCAGCAGTCAGGGACTCCCTGGAAACACCATATATTTT
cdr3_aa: CASSQGLPGNTIYF

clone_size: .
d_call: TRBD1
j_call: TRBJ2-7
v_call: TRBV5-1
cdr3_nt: TGCGCCAGCAGCTTAGGAGACAGGGGAGGCTACGAGCAGTACTTC
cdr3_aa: CASSLGDRGGYEQYF

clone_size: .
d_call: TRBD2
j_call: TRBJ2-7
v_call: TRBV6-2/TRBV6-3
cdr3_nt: TGTGCCAGCAGTTACTCGGGGAGGGACTACGAGCAGTACTTC
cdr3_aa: CASSYSGRDYEQYF

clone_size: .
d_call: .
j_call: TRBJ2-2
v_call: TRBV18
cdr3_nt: TGTGCCAGCTCACCCAGAAGAGACAGTGCGAACACCGGGGAGCTGTTTTTT
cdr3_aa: CASSPRRDSANTGELFF

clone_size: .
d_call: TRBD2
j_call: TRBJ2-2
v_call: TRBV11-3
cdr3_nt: TGTGCCAGCAGCCCAGGGATTCTAGCGGGAGACACCGGGGAGCTGTTTTTT
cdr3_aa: CASSPGILAGDTGELFF

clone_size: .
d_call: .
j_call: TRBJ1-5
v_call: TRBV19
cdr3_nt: TGTGCCAGTAGTATAGATCGGCGGAGTAGCCAGCCCCAGCATTTT
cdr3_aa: CASSIDRRSSQPQHF

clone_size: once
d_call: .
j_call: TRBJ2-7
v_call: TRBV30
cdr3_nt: TGTGCCTGGAGTCCCCAAGCGGGCGAGCAGTACTTC
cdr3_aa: CAWSPQAGEQYF

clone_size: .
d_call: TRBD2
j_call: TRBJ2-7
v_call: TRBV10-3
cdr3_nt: TGTGCCAGCCTGGCTAGCGGCAAGTACGAGCAGTACTTC
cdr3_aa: CASLASGKYEQYF

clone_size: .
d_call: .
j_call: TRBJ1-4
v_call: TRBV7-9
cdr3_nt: TGTGCCAGCAGCTTCATGACTGCGGATGAAGAAAAACTGTTTTTT
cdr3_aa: CASSFMTADEEKLFF

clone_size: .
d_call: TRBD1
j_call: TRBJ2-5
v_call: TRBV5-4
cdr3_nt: TGTGCCAGCAGCAGGGGGGCAGACAGGGGAGAGACCCAGTACTTC
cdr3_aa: CASSRGADRGETQYF

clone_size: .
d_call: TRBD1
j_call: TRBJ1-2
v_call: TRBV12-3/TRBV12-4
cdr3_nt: TGTGCCAGCAGTCCACAGGGGTACTATGGCTACACCTTC
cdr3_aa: CASSPQGYYGYTF

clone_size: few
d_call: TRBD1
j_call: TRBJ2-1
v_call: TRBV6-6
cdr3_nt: TGTGCCAGCAGCACCGGGACAGGGGTTAATGAGCAGTTCTTC
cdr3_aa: CASSTGTGVNEQFF